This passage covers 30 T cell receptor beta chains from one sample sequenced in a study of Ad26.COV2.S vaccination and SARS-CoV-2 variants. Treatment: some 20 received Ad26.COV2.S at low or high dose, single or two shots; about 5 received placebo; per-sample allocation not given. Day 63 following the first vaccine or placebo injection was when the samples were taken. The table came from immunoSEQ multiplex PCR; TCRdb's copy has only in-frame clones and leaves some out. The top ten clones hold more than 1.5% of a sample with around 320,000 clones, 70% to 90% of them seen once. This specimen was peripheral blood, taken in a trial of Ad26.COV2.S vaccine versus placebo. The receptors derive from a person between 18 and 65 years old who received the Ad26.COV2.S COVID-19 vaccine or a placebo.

The CDR3 nucleotides read TGTGCCAGCACGAAGGGGGTGAACACTGAAGCTTTCTTT. Translation gives CASTKGVNTEAFF. This chain links TRBV6-5 with TRBJ1-1; a possible D gene is TRBD1 (6 bases). V lost 7 bases and J 0 bases, leaving 9 bases between the germline ends. Germline lookup yields CDR1 MNHEY and CDR2 SVGAGI. The CDR3 loop spans 13 amino acids.

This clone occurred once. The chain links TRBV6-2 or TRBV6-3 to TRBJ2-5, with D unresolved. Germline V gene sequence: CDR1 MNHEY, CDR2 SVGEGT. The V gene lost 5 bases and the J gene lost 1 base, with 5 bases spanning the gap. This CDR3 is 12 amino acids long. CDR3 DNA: TGTGCCAGCAGTCAGGTCCAAGAGACCCAGTACTTC. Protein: CASSQVQETQYF.

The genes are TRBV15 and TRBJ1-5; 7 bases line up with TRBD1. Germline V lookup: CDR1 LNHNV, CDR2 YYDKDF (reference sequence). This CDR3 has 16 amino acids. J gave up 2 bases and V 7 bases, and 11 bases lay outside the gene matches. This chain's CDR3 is CATTQGVEFRNQPQHF. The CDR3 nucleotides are TGTGCCACCACGCAGGGGGTGGAATTTCGCAATCAGCCCCAGCATTTT.

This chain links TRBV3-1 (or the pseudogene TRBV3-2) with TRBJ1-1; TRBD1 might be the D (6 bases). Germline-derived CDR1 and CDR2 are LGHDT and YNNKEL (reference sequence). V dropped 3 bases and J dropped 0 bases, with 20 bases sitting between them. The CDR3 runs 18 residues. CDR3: CASSHLGGRGNVNTEAFF. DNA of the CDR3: TGTGCCAGCAGCCACCTGGGTGGCAGGGGCAATGTGAACACTGAAGCTTTCTTT.

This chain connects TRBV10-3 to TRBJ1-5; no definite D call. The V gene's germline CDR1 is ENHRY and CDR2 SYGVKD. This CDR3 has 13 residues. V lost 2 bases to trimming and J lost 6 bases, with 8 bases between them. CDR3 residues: CAISERVGQPQHF. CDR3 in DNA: TGTGCCATCAGTGAGAGGGTAGGTCAGCCCCAGCATTTT.

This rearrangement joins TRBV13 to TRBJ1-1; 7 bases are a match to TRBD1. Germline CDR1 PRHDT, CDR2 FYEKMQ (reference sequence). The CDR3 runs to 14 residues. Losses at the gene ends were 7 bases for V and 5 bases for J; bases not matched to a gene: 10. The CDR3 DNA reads TGTGCCAGCATCCAACGACAGGGACGAACTGAAGCTTTCTTT. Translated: CASIQRQGRTEAFF.

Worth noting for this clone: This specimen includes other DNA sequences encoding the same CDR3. The CDR3 spells CASSPPNSPLHF. The CDR3 DNA sequence: TGTGCCAGCTCACCACCTAATTCACCCCTCCACTTT. The gene calls are TRBV18 and TRBJ1-6; D gene unclear. The germline V gene encodes CDR1 KGHSH and CDR2 LQKENI. V shed 0 bases and J shed 6 bases, with 0 bases lying between them. This CDR3 has 12 residues.

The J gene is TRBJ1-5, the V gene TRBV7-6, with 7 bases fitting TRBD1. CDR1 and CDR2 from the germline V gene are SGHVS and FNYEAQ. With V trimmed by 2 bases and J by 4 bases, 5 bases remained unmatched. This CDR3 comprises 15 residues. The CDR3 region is CASSLSQGGNQPQHF. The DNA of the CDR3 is TGTGCCAGCAGCTTATCTCAGGGGGGGAATCAGCCCCAGCATTTT.

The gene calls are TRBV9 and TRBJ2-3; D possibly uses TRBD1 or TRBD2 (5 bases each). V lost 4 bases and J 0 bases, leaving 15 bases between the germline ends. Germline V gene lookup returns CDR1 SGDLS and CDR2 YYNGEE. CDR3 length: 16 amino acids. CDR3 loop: CASSTSGTPSTDTQYF. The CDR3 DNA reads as TGTGCCAGCAGCACTTCCGGGACCCCTAGCACAGATACGCAGTATTTT.

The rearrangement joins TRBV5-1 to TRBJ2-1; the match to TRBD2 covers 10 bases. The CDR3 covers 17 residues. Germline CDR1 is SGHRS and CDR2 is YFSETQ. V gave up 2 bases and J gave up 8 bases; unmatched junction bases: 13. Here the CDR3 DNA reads TGCGCCAGCAGCTTAAGTTCTAGCGGGGGAGGATTGGATGAGCAGTTCTTC. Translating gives CASSLSSSGGGLDEQFF.

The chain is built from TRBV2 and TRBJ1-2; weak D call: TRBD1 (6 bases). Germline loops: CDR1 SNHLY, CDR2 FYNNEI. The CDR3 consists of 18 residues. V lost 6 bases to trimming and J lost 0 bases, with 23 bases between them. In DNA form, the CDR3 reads TGTGCCAGCAGGGCTCCCACAGGGCTCCTCCCTGCTAACTATGGCTACACCTTC. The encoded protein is CASRAPTGLLPANYGYTF.

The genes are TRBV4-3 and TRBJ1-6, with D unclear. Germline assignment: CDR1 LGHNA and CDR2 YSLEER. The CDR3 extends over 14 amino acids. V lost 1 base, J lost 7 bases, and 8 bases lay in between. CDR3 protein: CASSQAPQNSPLHF. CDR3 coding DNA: TGCGCCAGCAGCCAAGCGCCTCAGAATTCACCCCTCCACTTT.

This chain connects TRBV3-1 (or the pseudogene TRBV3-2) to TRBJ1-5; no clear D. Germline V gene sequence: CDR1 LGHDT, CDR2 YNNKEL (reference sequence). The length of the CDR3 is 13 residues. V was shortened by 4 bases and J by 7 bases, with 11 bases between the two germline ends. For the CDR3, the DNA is TGTGCCAGCAGCCTCTCGCCGGGCCAGCCCCAGCATTTT. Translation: CASSLSPGQPQHF.

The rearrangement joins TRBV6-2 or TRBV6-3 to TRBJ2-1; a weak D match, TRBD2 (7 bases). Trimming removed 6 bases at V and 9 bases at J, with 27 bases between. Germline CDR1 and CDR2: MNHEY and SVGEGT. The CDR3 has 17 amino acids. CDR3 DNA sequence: TGTGCCAGCAGCCCTGATAGGGGAGGGGGGCGGTGGGTTGAGCAGTTCTTC. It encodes CASSPDRGGGRWVEQFF.

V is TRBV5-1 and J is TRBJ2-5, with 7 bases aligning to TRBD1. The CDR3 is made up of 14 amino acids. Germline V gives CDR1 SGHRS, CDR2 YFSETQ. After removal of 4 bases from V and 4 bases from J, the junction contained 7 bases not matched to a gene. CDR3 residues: CASSPGTALETQYF. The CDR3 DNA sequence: TGCGCCAGCAGCCCTGGGACAGCCTTAGAGACCCAGTACTTC. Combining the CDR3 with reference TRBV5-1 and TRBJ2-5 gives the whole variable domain KAGVTQTPRYLIKTRGQQVTLSCSPISGHRSVSWYQQTPGQGLQFLFEYFSETQRNKGNFPGRFSGRQFSNSRSEMNVSTLELGDSALYLCASSPGTALETQYFGPGTRLLVL.

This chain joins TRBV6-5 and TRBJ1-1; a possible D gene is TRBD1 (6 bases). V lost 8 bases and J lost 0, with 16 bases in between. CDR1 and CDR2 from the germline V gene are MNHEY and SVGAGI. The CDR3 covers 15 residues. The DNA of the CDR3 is TGTGCCAGCTTACCGGATAGGGGGATGAACACTGAAGCTTTCTTT. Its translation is CASLPDRGMNTEAFF.

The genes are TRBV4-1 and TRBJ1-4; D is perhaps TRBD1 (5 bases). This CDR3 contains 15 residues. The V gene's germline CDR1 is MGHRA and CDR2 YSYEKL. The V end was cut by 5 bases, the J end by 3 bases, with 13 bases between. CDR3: CASSFRVVANEKLFF. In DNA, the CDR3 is TGCGCCAGCAGCTTCAGGGTGGTGGCTAATGAAAAACTGTTTTTT.

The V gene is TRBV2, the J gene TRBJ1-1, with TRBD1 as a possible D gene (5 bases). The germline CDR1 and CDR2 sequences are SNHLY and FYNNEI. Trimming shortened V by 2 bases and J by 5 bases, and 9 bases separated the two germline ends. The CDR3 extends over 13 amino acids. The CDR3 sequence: CASSEIGGTEAFF. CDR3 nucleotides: TGTGCCAGCAGTGAAATTGGGGGGACTGAAGCTTTCTTT.

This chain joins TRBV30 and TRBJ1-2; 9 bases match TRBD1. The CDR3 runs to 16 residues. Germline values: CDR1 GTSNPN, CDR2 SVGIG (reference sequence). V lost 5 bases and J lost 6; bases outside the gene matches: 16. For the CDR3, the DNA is TGTGCCTGGCATCTTTCACAGGGGGCGGGTAGCAATGGCTACACCTTC. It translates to CAWHLSQGAGSNGYTF.

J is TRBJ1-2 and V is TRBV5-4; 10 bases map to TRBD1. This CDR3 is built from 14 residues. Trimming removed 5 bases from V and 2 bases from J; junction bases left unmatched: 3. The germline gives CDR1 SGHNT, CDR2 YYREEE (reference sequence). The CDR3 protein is CASRLGQGNYGYTF. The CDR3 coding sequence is TGTGCCAGCAGACTGGGACAGGGGAACTATGGCTACACCTTC.

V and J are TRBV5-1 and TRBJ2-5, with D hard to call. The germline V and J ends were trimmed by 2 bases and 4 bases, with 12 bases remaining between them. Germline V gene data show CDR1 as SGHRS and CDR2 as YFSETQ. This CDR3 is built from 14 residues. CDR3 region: CASSLVGSAETQYF. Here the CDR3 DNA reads TGCGCCAGCAGCTTAGTAGGCAGCGCAGAGACCCAGTACTTC.

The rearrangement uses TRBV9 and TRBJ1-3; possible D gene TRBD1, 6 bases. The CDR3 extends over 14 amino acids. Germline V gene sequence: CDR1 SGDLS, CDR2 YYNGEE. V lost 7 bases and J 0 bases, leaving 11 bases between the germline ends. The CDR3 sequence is CASQRGDSGNTIYF. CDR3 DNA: TGTGCCAGCCAGAGGGGGGACTCTGGAAACACCATATATTTT.

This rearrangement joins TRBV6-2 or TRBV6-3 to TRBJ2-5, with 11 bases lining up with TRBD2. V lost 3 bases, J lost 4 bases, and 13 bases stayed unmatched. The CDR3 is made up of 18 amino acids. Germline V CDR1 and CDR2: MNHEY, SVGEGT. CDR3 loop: CASSYPATSGVIGETQYF. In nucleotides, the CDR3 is TGTGCCAGCAGTTATCCAGCGACTAGCGGGGTGATAGGAGAGACCCAGTACTTC.

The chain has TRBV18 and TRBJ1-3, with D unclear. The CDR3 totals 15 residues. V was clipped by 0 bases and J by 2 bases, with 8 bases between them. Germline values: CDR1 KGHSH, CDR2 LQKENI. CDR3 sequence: CASSPPSRTGNTIYF. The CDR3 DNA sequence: TGTGCCAGCTCACCACCGTCAAGAACTGGAAACACCATATATTTT.

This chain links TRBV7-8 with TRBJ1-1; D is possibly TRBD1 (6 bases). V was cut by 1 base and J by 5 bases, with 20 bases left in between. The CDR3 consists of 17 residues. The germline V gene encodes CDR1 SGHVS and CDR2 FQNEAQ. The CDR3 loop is CASSLDEGVRGNTEAFF. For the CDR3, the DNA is TGTGCCAGCAGCTTAGACGAGGGTGTCAGGGGAAATACTGAAGCTTTCTTT.

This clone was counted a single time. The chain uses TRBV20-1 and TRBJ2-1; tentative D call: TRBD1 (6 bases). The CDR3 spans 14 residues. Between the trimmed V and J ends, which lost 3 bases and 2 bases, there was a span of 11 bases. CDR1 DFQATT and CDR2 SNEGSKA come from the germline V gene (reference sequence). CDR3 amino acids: CSASTGTTYNEQFF. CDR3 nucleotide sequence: TGCAGTGCTAGTACCGGGACAACCTACAATGAGCAGTTCTTC.

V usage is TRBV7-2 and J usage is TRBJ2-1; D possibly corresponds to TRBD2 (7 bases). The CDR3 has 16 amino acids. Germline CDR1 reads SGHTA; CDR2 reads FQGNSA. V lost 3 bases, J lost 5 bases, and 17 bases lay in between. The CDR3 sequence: CASSFQLGGGHNEQFF. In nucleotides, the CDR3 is TGTGCCAGCAGCTTCCAACTAGGGGGGGGGCACAATGAGCAGTTCTTC. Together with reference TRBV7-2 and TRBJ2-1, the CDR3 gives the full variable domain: GAGVSQSPSNKVTEKGKDVELRCDPISGHTALYWYRQSLGQGLEFLIYFQGNSAPDKSGLPSDRFSAERTGGSVSTLTIQRTQQEDSAVYLCASSFQLGGGHNEQFFGPGTRLTVL.

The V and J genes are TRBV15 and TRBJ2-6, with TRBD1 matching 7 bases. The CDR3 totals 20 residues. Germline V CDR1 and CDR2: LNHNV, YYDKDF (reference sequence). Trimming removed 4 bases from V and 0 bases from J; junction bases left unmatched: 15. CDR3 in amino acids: CATSITLRGQDVSGANVLTF. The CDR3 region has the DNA TGTGCCACCAGCATCACACTAAGGGGGCAGGACGTCTCTGGGGCCAACGTCCTGACTTTC.

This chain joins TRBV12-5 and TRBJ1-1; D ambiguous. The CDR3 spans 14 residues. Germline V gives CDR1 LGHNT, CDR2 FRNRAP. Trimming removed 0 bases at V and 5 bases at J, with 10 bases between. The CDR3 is CASGLVPGVTEAFF. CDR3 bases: TGTGCTAGTGGTTTGGTACCCGGGGTGACTGAAGCTTTCTTT.

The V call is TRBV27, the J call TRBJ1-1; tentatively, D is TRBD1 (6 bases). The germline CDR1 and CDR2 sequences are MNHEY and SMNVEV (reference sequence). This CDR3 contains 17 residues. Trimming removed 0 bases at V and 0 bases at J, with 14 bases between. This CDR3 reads CASSLSAYREMNTEAFF. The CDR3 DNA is TGTGCCAGCAGTTTATCGGCCTACAGGGAAATGAACACTGAAGCTTTCTTT.